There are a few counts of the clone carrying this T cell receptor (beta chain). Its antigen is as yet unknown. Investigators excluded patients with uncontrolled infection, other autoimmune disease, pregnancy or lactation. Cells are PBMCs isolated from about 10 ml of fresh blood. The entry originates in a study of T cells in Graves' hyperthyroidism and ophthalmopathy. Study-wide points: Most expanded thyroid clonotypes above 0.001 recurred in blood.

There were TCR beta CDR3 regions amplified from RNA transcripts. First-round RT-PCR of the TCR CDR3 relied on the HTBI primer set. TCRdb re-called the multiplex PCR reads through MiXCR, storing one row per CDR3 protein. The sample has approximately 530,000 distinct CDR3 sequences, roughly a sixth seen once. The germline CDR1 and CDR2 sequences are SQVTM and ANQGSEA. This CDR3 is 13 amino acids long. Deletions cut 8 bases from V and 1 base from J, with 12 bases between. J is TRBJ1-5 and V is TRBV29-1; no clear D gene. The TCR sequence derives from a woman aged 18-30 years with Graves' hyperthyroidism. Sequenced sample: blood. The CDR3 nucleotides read TGCAGCTTTTCGGCCGCCAGCAATCAGCCCCAGCATTTT. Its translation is CSFSAASNQPQHF. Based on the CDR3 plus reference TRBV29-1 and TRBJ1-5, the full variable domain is SAVISQKPSRDICQRGTSLTIQCQVDSQVTMMFWYRQQPGQSLTLIATANQGSEATYESGFVIDKFPISRPNLTFSTLTVSNMSPEDSSIYLCSFSAASNQPQHFGDGTRLSIL.